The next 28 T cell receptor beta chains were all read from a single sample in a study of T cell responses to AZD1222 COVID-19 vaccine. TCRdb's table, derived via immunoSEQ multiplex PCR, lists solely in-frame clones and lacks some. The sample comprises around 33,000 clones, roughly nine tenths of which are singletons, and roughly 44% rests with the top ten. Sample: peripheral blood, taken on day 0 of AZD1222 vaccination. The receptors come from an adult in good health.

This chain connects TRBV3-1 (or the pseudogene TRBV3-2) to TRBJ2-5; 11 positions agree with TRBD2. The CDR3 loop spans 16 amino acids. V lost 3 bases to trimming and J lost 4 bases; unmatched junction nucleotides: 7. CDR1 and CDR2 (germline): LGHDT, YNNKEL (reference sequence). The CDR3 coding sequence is TGTGCCAGCAGCCACGGTAGCGGGGGGGCCGTAGAGACCCAGTACTTC. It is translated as CASSHGSGGAVETQYF.

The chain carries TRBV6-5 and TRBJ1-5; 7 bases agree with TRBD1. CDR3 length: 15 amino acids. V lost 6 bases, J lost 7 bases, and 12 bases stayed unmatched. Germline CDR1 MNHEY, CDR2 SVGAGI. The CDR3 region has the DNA TGTGCCAGCAGAAGGGGGATACAGGGGTCCCAGCCCCAGCATTTT. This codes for CASRRGIQGSQPQHF.

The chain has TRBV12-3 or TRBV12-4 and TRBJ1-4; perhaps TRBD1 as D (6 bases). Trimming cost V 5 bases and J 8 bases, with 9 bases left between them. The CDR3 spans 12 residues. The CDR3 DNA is TGTGCCAGCAGTGACAGGTGGGAAAAACTGTTTTTT. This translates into CASSDRWEKLFF.

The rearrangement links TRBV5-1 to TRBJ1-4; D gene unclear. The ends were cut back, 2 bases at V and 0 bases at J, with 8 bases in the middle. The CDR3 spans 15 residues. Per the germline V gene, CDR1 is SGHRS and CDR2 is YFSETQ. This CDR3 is CASSLRSTTNEKLFF. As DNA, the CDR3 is TGCGCCAGCAGCTTAAGGTCAACAACTAATGAAAAACTGTTTTTT.

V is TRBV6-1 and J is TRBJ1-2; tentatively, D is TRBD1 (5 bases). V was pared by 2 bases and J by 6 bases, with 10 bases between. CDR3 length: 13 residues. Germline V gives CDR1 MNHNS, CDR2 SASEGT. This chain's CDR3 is CASSEQGWHGYTF. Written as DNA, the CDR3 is TGTGCCAGCAGTGAACAGGGATGGCATGGCTACACCTTC.

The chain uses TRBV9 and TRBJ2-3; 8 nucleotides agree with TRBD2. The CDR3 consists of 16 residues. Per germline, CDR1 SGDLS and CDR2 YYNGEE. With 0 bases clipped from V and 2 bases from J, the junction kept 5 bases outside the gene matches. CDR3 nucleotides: TGTGCCAGCAGCGTAGAAGGACTAGCAGACACAGATACGCAGTATTTT. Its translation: CASSVEGLADTDTQYF. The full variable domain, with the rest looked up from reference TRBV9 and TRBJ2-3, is DSGVTQTPKHLITATGQRVTLRCSPRSGDLSVYWYQQSLDQGLQFLIQYYNGEERAKGNILERFSAQQFPDLHSELNLSSLELGDSALYFCASSVEGLADTDTQYFGPGTRLTVL.

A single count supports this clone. The CDR3 sequence is CASSLRGGAMNTEAFF. The CDR3 DNA reads TGTGCCAGCAGCTTGAGGGGGGGGGCAATGAACACTGAAGCTTTCTTT. The gene calls are TRBV7-6 and TRBJ1-1; possible D gene TRBD1, 6 bases. V shed 3 bases and J shed 0 bases, with 14 bases lying between them. The CDR3 totals 16 residues. Germline values: CDR1 SGHVS, CDR2 FNYEAQ.

The CDR3 here is CASSSRAANYGYTF. CDR3 in DNA: TGTGCCAGCAGCTCCCGGGCAGCTAACTATGGCTACACCTTC. The gene calls are TRBV11-2 and TRBJ1-2; D is ambiguous. CDR1 is SGHAT and CDR2 is FQNNGV in the germline V gene. The CDR3 consists of 14 residues. The V and J ends lost 4 bases and 0 bases respectively, with 9 bases between them.

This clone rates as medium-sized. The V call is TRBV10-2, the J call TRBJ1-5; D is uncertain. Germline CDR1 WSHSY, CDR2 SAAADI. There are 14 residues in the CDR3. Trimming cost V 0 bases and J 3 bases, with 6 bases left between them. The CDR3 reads CASSESISNQPQHF. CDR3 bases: TGCGCCAGCAGTGAGTCGATTTCCAATCAGCCCCAGCATTTT.

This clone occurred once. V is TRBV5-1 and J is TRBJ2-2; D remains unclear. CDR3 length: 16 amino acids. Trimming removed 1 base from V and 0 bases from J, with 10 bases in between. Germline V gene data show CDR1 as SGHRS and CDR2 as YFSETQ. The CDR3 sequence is CASSLSAQSNTGELFF. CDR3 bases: TGCGCCAGCAGCTTGTCCGCACAGTCGAACACCGGGGAGCTGTTTTTT.

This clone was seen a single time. The CDR3 loop is CASSLGQGSYGYTF. CDR3 sequence (DNA): TGTGCCAGCAGCCTCGGACAGGGGAGCTATGGCTACACCTTC. This chain links TRBV6-5 with TRBJ1-2; 9 bases align to TRBD1. The V segment lost 6 bases and the J segment 4 bases; nucleotides outside the gene matches: 6. This CDR3 spans 14 amino acids. Germline V gene sequence: CDR1 MNHEY, CDR2 SVGAGI.

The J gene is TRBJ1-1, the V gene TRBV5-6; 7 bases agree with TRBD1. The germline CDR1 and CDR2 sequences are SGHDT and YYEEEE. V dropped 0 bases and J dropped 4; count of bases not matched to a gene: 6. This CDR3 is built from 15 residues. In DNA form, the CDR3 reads TGTGCCAGCAGCTTGGGGACAGGATGGGGCACTGAAGCTTTCTTT. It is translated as CASSLGTGWGTEAFF.

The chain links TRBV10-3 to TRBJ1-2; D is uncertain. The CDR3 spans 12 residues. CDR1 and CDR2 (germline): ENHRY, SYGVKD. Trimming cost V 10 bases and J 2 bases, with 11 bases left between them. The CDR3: CATIGENYGYTF. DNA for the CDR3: TGTGCCACTATTGGTGAGAACTATGGCTACACCTTC.

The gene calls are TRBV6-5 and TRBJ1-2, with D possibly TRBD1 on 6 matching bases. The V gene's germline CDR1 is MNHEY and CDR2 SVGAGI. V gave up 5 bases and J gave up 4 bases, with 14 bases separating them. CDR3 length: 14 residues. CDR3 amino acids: CASSPGEGSYGYTF. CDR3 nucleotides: TGTGCCAGCAGTCCAGGGGAGGGTTCCTATGGCTACACCTTC.

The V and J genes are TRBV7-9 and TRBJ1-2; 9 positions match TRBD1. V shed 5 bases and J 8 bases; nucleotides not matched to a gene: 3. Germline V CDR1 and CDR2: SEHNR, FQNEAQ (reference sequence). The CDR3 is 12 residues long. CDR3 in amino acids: CASSRTGEGYTF. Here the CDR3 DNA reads TGTGCCAGCAGCCGGACAGGGGAAGGCTACACCTTC.

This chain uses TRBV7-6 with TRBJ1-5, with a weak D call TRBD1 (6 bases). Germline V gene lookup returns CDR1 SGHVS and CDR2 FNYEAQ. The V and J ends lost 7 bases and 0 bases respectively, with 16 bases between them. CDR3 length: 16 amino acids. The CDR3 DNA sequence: TGTGCCAGCACCACTGGGACATCCCTTAGCAATCAGCCCCAGCATTTT. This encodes CASTTGTSLSNQPQHF.

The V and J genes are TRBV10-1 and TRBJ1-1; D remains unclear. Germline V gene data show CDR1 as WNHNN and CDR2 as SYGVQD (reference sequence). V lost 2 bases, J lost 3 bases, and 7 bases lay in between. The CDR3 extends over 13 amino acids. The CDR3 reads CASSEGADTEAFF. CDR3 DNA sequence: TGCGCCAGCAGTGAGGGTGCAGACACTGAAGCTTTCTTT.

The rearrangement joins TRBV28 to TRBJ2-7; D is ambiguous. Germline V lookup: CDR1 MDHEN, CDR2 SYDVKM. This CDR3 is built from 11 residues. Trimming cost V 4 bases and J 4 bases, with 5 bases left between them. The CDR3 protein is CASSSTYEQYF. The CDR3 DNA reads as TGTGCCAGCAGTTCGACTTACGAGCAGTACTTC.

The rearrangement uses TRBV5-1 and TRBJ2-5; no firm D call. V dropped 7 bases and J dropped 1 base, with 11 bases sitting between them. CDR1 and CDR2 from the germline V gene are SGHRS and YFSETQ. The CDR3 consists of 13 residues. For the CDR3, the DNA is TGCGCCAGCGGTATAAACGGCCAAGAGACCCAGTACTTC. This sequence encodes CASGINGQETQYF. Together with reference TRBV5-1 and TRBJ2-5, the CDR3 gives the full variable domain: KAGVTQTPRYLIKTRGQQVTLSCSPISGHRSVSWYQQTPGQGLQFLFEYFSETQRNKGNFPGRFSGRQFSNSRSEMNVSTLELGDSALYLCASGINGQETQYFGPGTRLLVL.

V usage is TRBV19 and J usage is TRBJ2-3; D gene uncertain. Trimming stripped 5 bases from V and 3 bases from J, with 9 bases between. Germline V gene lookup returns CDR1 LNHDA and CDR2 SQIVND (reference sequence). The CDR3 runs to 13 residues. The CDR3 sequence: CASSSGRTDTQYF. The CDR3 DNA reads TGTGCCAGTAGTTCGGGTCGAACAGATACGCAGTATTTT.

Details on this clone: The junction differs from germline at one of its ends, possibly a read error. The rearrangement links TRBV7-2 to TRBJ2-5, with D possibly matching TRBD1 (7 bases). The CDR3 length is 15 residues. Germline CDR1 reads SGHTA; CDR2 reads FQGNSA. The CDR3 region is CASSLATGEAETQYF. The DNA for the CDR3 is TGTGCCAGCAGCCTAGCTACAGGGGAGGCAGAGACCCAGTACTTC.

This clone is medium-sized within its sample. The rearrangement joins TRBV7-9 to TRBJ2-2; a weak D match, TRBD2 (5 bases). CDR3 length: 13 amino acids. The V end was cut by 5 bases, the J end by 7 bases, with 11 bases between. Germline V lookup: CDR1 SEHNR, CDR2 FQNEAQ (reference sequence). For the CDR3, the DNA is TGTGCCAGCAGCCCTACGGGGAACGGGGAGCTGTTTTTT. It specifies CASSPTGNGELFF.

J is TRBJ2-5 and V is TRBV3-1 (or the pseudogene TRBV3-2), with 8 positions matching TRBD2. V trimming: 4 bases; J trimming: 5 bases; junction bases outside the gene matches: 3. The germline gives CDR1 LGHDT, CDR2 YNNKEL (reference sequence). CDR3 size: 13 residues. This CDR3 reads CASSPGGRETQYF. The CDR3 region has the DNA TGTGCCAGCAGCCCGGGGGGGCGCGAGACCCAGTACTTC.

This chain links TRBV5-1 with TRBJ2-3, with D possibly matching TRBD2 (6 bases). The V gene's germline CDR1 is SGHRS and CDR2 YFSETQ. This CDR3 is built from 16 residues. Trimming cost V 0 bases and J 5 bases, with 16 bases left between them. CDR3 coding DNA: TGCGCCAGCAGCTTGGCCAGTTTGACTAGAGGAGATACGCAGTATTTT. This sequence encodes CASSLASLTRGDTQYF.

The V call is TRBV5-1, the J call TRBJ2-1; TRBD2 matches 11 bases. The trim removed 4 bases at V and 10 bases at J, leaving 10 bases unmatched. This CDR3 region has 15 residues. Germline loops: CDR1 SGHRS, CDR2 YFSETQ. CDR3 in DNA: TGCGCCAGCAGCCCGCCCCTAGCGGGGGGTGACGAGCAGTTCTTC. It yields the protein CASSPPLAGGDEQFF.

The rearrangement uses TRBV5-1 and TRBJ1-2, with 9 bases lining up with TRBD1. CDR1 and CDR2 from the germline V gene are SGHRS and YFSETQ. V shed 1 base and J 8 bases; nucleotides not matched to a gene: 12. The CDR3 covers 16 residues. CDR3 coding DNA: TGCGCCAGCAGCTTGAATATTTTACAGGGGGCAAGCGGCTACACCTTC. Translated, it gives CASSLNILQGASGYTF.

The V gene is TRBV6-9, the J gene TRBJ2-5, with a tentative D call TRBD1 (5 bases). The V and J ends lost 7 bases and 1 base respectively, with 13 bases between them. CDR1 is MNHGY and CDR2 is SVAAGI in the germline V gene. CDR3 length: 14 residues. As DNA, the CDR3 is TGTGCCAGCATCAACCTGGGGCCCCAAGAGACCCAGTACTTC. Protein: CASINLGPQETQYF.

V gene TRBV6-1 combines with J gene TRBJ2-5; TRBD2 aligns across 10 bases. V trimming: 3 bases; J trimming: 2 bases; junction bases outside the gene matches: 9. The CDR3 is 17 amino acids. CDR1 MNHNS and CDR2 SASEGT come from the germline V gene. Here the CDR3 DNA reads TGTGCCAGCAGTGATTTACCACTAGCGGGGAGGCAAGAGACCCAGTACTTC. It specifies CASSDLPLAGRQETQYF.